This T cell receptor beta chain was sequenced for a study of Graves' ophthalmopathy and Graves' hyperthyroidism. At least ten counts were recorded for this clonotype. RNA transcripts served as template for amplifying TCR beta CDR3 sequences. In the first round, RT-PCR was carried out with HTBI primers, and a multiplex PCR formed the second round. TCRdb re-called the multiplex PCR reads through MiXCR, storing one row per CDR3 protein. Of around 400,000 distinct CDR3 sequences in the sample, approximately 20% were seen once. The CDR3 contains 18 residues. CDR1 is LGHNA, CDR2 YSLEER, per germline. V trimming: 0 bases; J trimming: 4 bases; junction bases outside the gene matches: 11.

The chain employs TRBV4-3 and TRBJ2-7; 11 bases are shared with TRBD2. Material for sequencing was peripheral blood. The receptor was derived from a woman younger than 35 with Graves' ophthalmopathy. CDR3 amino acids: CASSQDYGLAGGAYEQYF. Here the CDR3 DNA reads TGCGCCAGCAGCCAAGATTACGGACTAGCGGGTGGAGCTTACGAGCAGTACTTC.